The 5 T cell receptor beta chains in this list originate from one sample, sequenced in a study of blood T cell repertoires in COVID-19. Only in-frame clones appear in the TCRdb table, and some are missing; sequencing was by immunoSEQ multiplex PCR. The sample carries a few hundred thousand clones, 89% recorded once. The material sequenced was peripheral blood. The receptors originated from a woman between 40 and 50 years old who had recovered from COVID-19.

The V gene is TRBV15, the J gene TRBJ2-1; D remains ambiguous. The germline CDR1 and CDR2 sequences are LNHNV and YYDKDF (reference sequence). The CDR3 has 13 amino acids. The V gene lost 0 bases and the J gene lost 7 bases, with 7 bases spanning the gap. CDR3 DNA sequence: TGTGCCACCAGCAGAGATTTGTCGAATGAGCAGTTCTTC. It yields the protein CATSRDLSNEQFF.

J is TRBJ1-2 and V is TRBV6-4, with 12 bases lining up with TRBD1. This CDR3 is built from 13 residues. Germline V gene data show CDR1 as MRHNA and CDR2 as SNTAGT. Losses at the gene ends were 5 bases for V and 7 bases for J; bases not matched to a gene: 2. The CDR3 is CASSRDRGLGYTF. Here the CDR3 DNA reads TGTGCCAGCAGTCGGGACAGGGGGCTTGGCTACACCTTC.

This clone was counted once. This chain uses TRBV27 with TRBJ2-3; D not resolved. The CDR3 has 13 residues. V gave up 3 bases and J gave up 4 bases, with 8 bases separating them. Germline loops: CDR1 MNHEY, CDR2 SMNVEV (reference sequence). CDR3: CASSLRYPDTQYF. The CDR3 DNA reads TGTGCCAGCAGTTTGAGGTATCCAGATACGCAGTATTTT.

This rearrangement joins TRBV10-3 to TRBJ2-1; 12 bases match TRBD2. This CDR3 contains 22 residues. Losses at the gene ends were 5 bases for V and 1 base for J; bases not matched to a gene: 21. From germline, CDR1 is ENHRY and CDR2 SYGVKD. Here the CDR3 DNA reads TGTGCCATCAGTCCGGGACAGGGACTCACCGGGACTAGCGGGCTATCCTACAATGAGCAGTTCTTC. Amino acids: CAISPGQGLTGTSGLSYNEQFF.

V gene TRBV11-3 combines with J gene TRBJ1-2; no reliable D call. V dropped 0 bases and J dropped 0 bases, with 8 bases sitting between them. CDR1 is SGHNT and CDR2 is YENEEA in the germline V gene. CDR3 length: 15 amino acids. Written as DNA, the CDR3 is TGTGCCAGCAGCTTAGAATTCCCAGCTAACTATGGCTACACCTTC. It specifies CASSLEFPANYGYTF.